The clone carrying this T cell receptor (beta chain) was counted only a few times. This entry comes from a study of blood T cell repertoires in COVID-19. Study-level information: Two consecutive negative NP/OP PCR tests, clearance, or resolved symptoms defined Cohort 3 recovery.

Per the authors' pipeline: Reference gene primer amplification gave nucleated cell count estimates. Some clones are missing from TCRdb's copy, which holds only in-frame ones; the method was immunoSEQ multiplex PCR. V, J and clone size derive from that table, while D and trimming were established from the DNA sequence. The sample has fewer than 200,000 clones, roughly nine tenths seen once. Participant-given clinical history determined each cohort assignment. V lost 0 bases to trimming and J lost 0 bases; unmatched junction nucleotides: 4. Germline loops: CDR1 SGHKS, CDR2 YYEKEE (reference sequence). The CDR3 is 18 residues long.

Sequences were obtained from PBMCs or T cells enriched from blood (not recorded which). The genes are TRBV5-5 and TRBJ1-4, with 11 bases identical to TRBD1. The receptor was derived from a woman in her thirties or forties in a cohort exposed to, infected with or recovered from COVID-19 (not recorded which). The CDR3 loop is CASSLGTGGRATNEKLFF. As DNA, the CDR3 is TGTGCCAGCAGCTTGGGGACAGGGGGCAGAGCAACTAATGAAAAACTGTTTTTT. Full variable domain (rest looked up from reference TRBV5-5 and TRBJ1-4): DAGVTQSPTHLIKTRGQQVTLRCSPISGHKSVSWYQQVLGQGPQFIFQYYEKEERGRGNFPDRFSARQFPNYSSELNVNALLLGDSALYLCASSLGTGGRATNEKLFFGSGTQLSVL.